This passage covers 29 T cell receptor beta chains from one sample sequenced in a study of technical replicates of blood from a handful of donors. Produced via immunoSEQ multiplex PCR; TCRdb's table is partial and in-frame only. The sample comprises nearly 70,000 clones, approximately 91% of which are singletons, and 4.5% to 5% rests with the top ten. Sequencing was done on a sample of PBMCs. These receptors all stem from a human donor in good health. Some clones in this sample may be carry-over from other donors' samples.

The chain uses TRBV4-1 and TRBJ1-3; D gene unclear. Germline loops: CDR1 MGHRA, CDR2 YSYEKL. V was trimmed by 0 bases and J by 5 bases, leaving 5 bases between them. The length of the CDR3 is 13 residues. DNA for the CDR3: TGCGCCAGCAGCCAAGATCAAAGAAACACCATATATTTT. It codes for CASSQDQRNTIYF.

The J gene is TRBJ1-2, the V gene TRBV7-2, with 8 bases that match TRBD1. The CDR3 has 17 residues. V was clipped by 5 bases and J by 4 bases; unmatched bases: 15. Germline V CDR1 and CDR2: SGHTA, FQGNSA. The CDR3 sequence: CASSLSGQENGIYGYTF. The CDR3 nucleotides read TGTGCCAGCAGCCTCTCGGGACAGGAAAACGGCATCTATGGCTACACCTTC.

The chain couples TRBV6-1 to TRBJ2-3; 9 bases match TRBD1. The V gene end was trimmed by 7 bases and the J gene end by 5 bases; junction bases not matched to a gene: 4. CDR3 length equals 13 residues. The V gene's germline CDR1 is MNHNS and CDR2 SASEGT. The chain's CDR3 is CASKNRGQDTQYF. Written as DNA, the CDR3 is TGTGCCAGCAAAAACAGGGGGCAAGATACGCAGTATTTT.

This chain uses TRBV4-3 with TRBJ2-7; 7 positions agree with TRBD2. CDR1 LGHNA and CDR2 YSLEER come from the germline V gene. CDR3 length: 15 residues. The junction had 4 bases not matched to a gene; V was cut back by 1 base and J by 1 base. The CDR3 is CASSQAGGGSYEQYF. CDR3 coding DNA: TGCGCCAGCAGCCAAGCGGGAGGTGGATCCTACGAGCAGTACTTC.

The chain recombines TRBV9 with TRBJ1-6, with D unresolved. V was pared by 4 bases and J by 3 bases, with 11 bases between. Germline CDR1 is SGDLS and CDR2 is YYNGEE. CDR3 size: 15 residues. CDR3 nucleotides: TGTGCCAGCAGCCCGGAAGGACTCTATAATTCACCCCTCCACTTT. Encoded protein: CASSPEGLYNSPLHF.

The genes are TRBV6-6 and TRBJ2-1, with TRBD2 identical over 11 bases. CDR1 and CDR2 from the germline V gene are MNHNY and SVGAGI (reference sequence). The CDR3 runs 15 residues. V lost 2 bases, J lost 4 bases, and 1 base stayed unmatched. Here the CDR3 reads CASSYGTSGYNEQFF. In DNA, the CDR3 is TGTGCCAGCAGTTACGGGACTAGCGGATACAATGAGCAGTTCTTC.

This clone was detected only once. The chain uses TRBV2 and TRBJ2-7; D gene uncertain. CDR1 is SNHLY, CDR2 FYNNEI, per germline. The V end was cut by 5 bases, the J end by 3 bases, with 11 bases between. The CDR3 extends over 13 amino acids. The CDR3 region is CASSLRNLYEQYF. The CDR3 DNA is TGTGCCAGCAGTCTCAGGAACCTCTACGAGCAGTACTTC.

The chain carries TRBV6-5 and TRBJ1-5, with D possibly matching TRBD1 (5 bases). The CDR3 covers 14 residues. Deletions cut 3 bases from V and 6 bases from J, with 12 bases between. The germline CDR1 and CDR2 sequences are MNHEY and SVGAGI. This chain's CDR3 is CASSYFRVGQPQHF. The CDR3 region has the DNA TGTGCCAGCAGTTATTTCAGGGTGGGTCAGCCCCAGCATTTT.

This clone was detected only once. This chain connects TRBV4-1 to TRBJ1-5; D gene unclear. Germline CDR1 is MGHRA and CDR2 is YSYEKL. The CDR3 spans 16 residues. V lost 1 base, J lost 0 bases, and 10 bases lay in between. CDR3 sequence: CASSQGAQNSNQPQHF. CDR3 nucleotide sequence: TGCGCCAGCAGCCAAGGGGCGCAGAATAGCAATCAGCCCCAGCATTTT.

The chain couples TRBV9 to TRBJ1-5, with TRBD1 matching over 9 bases. This CDR3 is 15 amino acids long. V dropped 4 bases and J dropped 5; count of bases not matched to a gene: 7. CDR1 is SGDLS, CDR2 YYNGEE, per germline. The CDR3 spells CASSPGQGIDQPQHF. The CDR3 DNA is TGTGCCAGCAGCCCGGGACAGGGTATCGATCAGCCCCAGCATTTT.

The V and J genes are TRBV18 and TRBJ1-1; 8 bases align to TRBD1. CDR3 size: 15 residues. Trimming cost V 3 bases and J 3 bases; bases outside gene matches: 6. CDR1 and CDR2 from the germline V gene are KGHSH and LQKENI. The CDR3 here is CASSPGQGGDTEAFF. In DNA, the CDR3 is TGTGCCAGCTCACCCGGACAGGGCGGGGACACTGAAGCTTTCTTT.

This clone was seen only once. This chain connects TRBV29-1 to TRBJ1-2; a weak D match, TRBD1 (5 bases). From germline, CDR1 is SQVTM and CDR2 ANQGSEA. The CDR3 runs 12 residues. Trimming took off 8 bases at V and 8 bases at J, with 18 bases between the two ends. The CDR3 DNA is TGCAGCACCTGGGGCTGGGGTGCCGGCTACACCTTC. This translates into CSTWGWGAGYTF.

The J gene is TRBJ1-3, the V gene TRBV5-6; D unresolved. With 0 bases removed from V and 0 bases from J, the gap between germline ends came to 7 bases. This CDR3 spans 15 amino acids. The germline CDR1 and CDR2 sequences are SGHDT and YYEEEE. In DNA, the CDR3 is TGTGCCAGCAGCTTGGGAGGCGTCTCTGGAAACACCATATATTTT. The encoded protein is CASSLGGVSGNTIYF.

The chain carries TRBV18 and TRBJ2-7; 8 positions agree with TRBD1. The CDR3 sequence is 15 residues long. J was trimmed by 3 bases and V by 3 bases; bases with no gene match: 7. CDR1 and CDR2 from the germline V gene are KGHSH and LQKENI. CDR3 sequence: CASSPRTGWVYEQYF. The DNA of the CDR3 is TGTGCCAGCTCACCGAGGACAGGGTGGGTCTACGAGCAGTACTTC.

This clone was counted between two and nine times. This chain links TRBV6-6 with TRBJ2-2; a weak D match, TRBD1 (5 bases). V lost 2 bases, J lost 3 bases, and 7 bases lay in between. The CDR3 extends over 14 amino acids. Per the germline V gene, CDR1 is MNHNY and CDR2 is SVGAGI (reference sequence). In DNA form, the CDR3 reads TGTGCCAGCAGTTACGTCAGGGACACCGGGGAGCTGTTTTTT. Translation: CASSYVRDTGELFF.

The V and J genes are TRBV14 and TRBJ2-1; D ambiguous. The CDR3 contains 11 residues. Trimming took 3 bases from V and 7 from J, leaving 4 bases between them. The germline CDR1 and CDR2 sequences are SGHDN and FVKESK. CDR3 in amino acids: CASSHLNEQFF. For the CDR3, the DNA is TGTGCCAGCAGCCATTTAAATGAGCAGTTCTTC.

This clone appeared once. The V and J genes are TRBV20-1 and TRBJ2-7; TRBD1 is a possible D gene (6 bases). The CDR3 extends over 10 amino acids. The V end was cut by 6 bases, the J end by 5 bases, with 8 bases between. The germline gives CDR1 DFQATT, CDR2 SNEGSKA (reference sequence). CDR3 sequence reads: CSAGHHEQYF. DNA for the CDR3: TGCAGTGCGGGACACCACGAGCAGTACTTC.

This clone was detected only once. The V gene is TRBV10-3, the J gene TRBJ2-5, with a tentative D call TRBD2 (6 bases). V dropped 9 bases and J dropped 6 bases, with 23 bases sitting between them. CDR1 and CDR2 (germline): ENHRY, SYGVKD. This CDR3 is built from 15 residues. CDR3 coding DNA: TGTGCCATAGCCCCGGGAACGGGAGAGGCAAAGACCCAGTACTTC. It specifies CAIAPGTGEAKTQYF.

The gene calls are TRBV25-1 and TRBJ2-5; 10 bases map to TRBD1. The V gene's germline CDR1 is MGHDK and CDR2 SYGVNS. This CDR3 has 15 amino acids. The V segment lost 4 bases and the J segment 3 bases; nucleotides outside the gene matches: 5. This CDR3 reads CASSGRQGAKETQYF. The CDR3, as DNA: TGTGCCAGCAGTGGCAGACAGGGGGCAAAAGAGACCCAGTACTTC.

This chain links TRBV25-1 with TRBJ2-3; TRBD2 matches 8 bases. Germline CDR1 and CDR2: MGHDK and SYGVNS. Trimming at V came to 4 bases and at J to 5 bases, leaving 11 bases not matched to a gene. The CDR3 extends over 16 amino acids. The CDR3 coding sequence is TGTGCCAGCAGTGCTAGCGGGCTTGGGACCGAAGATACGCAGTATTTT. It codes for CASSASGLGTEDTQYF.

The rearrangement uses TRBV7-9 and TRBJ1-1; D is perhaps TRBD1 (6 bases). The CDR3 totals 18 residues. Trimming removed 1 base at V and 4 bases at J, with 22 bases between. Germline values: CDR1 SEHNR, CDR2 FQNEAQ (reference sequence). The CDR3 region is CASSLGPGHHKGSTEAFF. In DNA form, the CDR3 reads TGTGCCAGCAGCTTAGGTCCGGGACACCACAAAGGGAGCACTGAAGCTTTCTTT.

This sequence joins TRBV18 and TRBJ2-5; D is perhaps TRBD2 (6 bases). Germline CDR1 and CDR2: KGHSH and LQKENI. The V gene lost 6 bases and the J gene lost 4 bases, with 12 bases spanning the gap. This CDR3 region has 13 residues. CDR3 bases: TGTGCCAGCTCCCTCTTCGGGGGAGAGACCCAGTACTTC. Its protein is CASSLFGGETQYF. The whole variable domain, remainder taken from reference TRBV18 and TRBJ2-5, is NAGVMQNPRHLVRRRGQEARLRCSPMKGHSHVYWYRQLPEEGLKFMVYLQKENIIDESGMPKERFSAEFPKEGPSILRIQQVVRGDSAAYFCASSLFGGETQYFGPGTRLLVL.

V gene TRBV11-2 combines with J gene TRBJ1-1; weak D call: TRBD1 (6 bases). Looked up from germline, CDR1 is SGHAT and CDR2 is FQNNGV. Trimming cost V 0 bases and J 3 bases, with 8 bases left between them. This CDR3 is 14 amino acids long. The CDR3 coding sequence is TGTGCCAGCAGCTTAGAACAGGGTCACACTGAAGCTTTCTTT. Residues: CASSLEQGHTEAFF.

A few counts support this clone. The V gene is TRBV18, the J gene TRBJ1-1; 9 bases agree with TRBD1. Trimming took 6 bases from V and 4 from J; bases not matched to a gene: 12. The CDR3 totals 16 residues. The V gene's germline CDR1 is KGHSH and CDR2 LQKENI. For the CDR3, the DNA is TGTGCCAGCTCCCACAGGGACAGGGCCAGGGGCACTGAAGCTTTCTTT. Amino acid sequence: CASSHRDRARGTEAFF.

V gene TRBV7-2 combines with J gene TRBJ2-1, with 8 positions matching TRBD1. The CDR3 contains 13 residues. Germline CDR1 reads SGHTA; CDR2 reads FQGNSA. Unmatched junction bases numbered 9, after V lost 7 bases and J lost 10 bases. Here the CDR3 reads CASTPQTGDEQFF. Here the CDR3 DNA reads TGTGCCAGCACACCCCAGACAGGGGACGAGCAGTTCTTC.

The chain carries TRBV28 and TRBJ2-7, with unresolved D. The CDR3 is 15 residues long. Germline V lookup: CDR1 MDHEN, CDR2 SYDVKM. V lost 6 bases and J lost 2, with 17 bases in between. This chain's CDR3 is CASSLRYGPTYEQYF. The DNA of the CDR3 is TGTGCCAGCAGCCTCAGATATGGGCCCACCTACGAGCAGTACTTC.

The V call is TRBV7-8, the J call TRBJ1-5; 7 bases line up with TRBD1. CDR1 SGHVS and CDR2 FQNEAQ come from the germline V gene. CDR3 length: 14 amino acids. V was pared by 5 bases and J by 6 bases, with 7 bases of the junction left unmatched. CDR3 nucleotide sequence: TGTGCCAGCAGCATAGACAGGGCCACTCAGCCCCAGCATTTT. This translates into CASSIDRATQPQHF.

The chain uses TRBV18 and TRBJ2-2; D perhaps matches TRBD2 (5 bases). This CDR3 has 17 residues. The germline V and J ends were trimmed by 1 base and 0 bases, with 12 bases remaining between them. In germline, CDR1 is KGHSH, CDR2 LQKENI. The chain's CDR3 is CASSPLASTANTGELFF. The CDR3 nucleotides are TGTGCCAGCTCACCACTTGCTAGCACTGCGAACACCGGGGAGCTGTTTTTT.

The chain employs TRBV15 and TRBJ2-1; 10 nucleotides agree with TRBD2. J gave up 8 bases and V 5 bases, and 15 bases lay outside the gene matches. This CDR3 spans 17 amino acids. Germline V gene sequence: CDR1 LNHNV, CDR2 YYDKDF (reference sequence). The CDR3 reads CATSRGWASGSRDEQFF. The DNA of the CDR3 is TGTGCCACCAGCCGAGGCTGGGCTAGCGGGAGTAGGGATGAGCAGTTCTTC.